One T cell receptor (beta chain) is described in this entry. The CDR3 spans 14 residues. Trimming stripped 5 bases from V and 4 bases from J, with 13 bases between. The germline V gene has CDR1 MNHEY and CDR2 SMNVEV (reference sequence). Produced via immunoSEQ multiplex PCR; TCRdb's table is partial and in-frame only. The sample yields around 700,000 clones, around 72% seen once. This record comes from a study of shared clonotypes between healthy human individuals. This TCR came from a woman aged 25 to 45 in good health. The sample taken for sequencing was memory CD4+ T cells sorted from blood. Sample subset: CD45RA-negative fraction. The J gene is TRBJ2-3, the V gene TRBV27; D gene uncertain. CDR3 coding DNA: TGTGCCAGCAGTAAACAGCATGGGGCAGATACGCAGTATTTT. Encoded protein: CASSKQHGADTQYF.